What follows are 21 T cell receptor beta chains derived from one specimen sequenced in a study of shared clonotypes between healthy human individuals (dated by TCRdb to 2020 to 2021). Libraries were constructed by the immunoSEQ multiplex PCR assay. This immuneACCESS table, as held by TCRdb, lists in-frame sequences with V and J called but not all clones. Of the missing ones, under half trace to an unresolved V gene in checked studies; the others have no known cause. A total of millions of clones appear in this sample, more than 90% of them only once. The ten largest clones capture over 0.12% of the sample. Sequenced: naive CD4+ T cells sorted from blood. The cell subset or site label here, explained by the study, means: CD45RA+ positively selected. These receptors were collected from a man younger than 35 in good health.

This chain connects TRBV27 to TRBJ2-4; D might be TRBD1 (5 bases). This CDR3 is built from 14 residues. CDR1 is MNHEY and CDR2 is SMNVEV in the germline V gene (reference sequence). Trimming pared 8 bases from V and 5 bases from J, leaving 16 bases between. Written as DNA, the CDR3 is TGTGCCAGCCTACCCCAGGGCCGGCAAAACATTCAGTACTTC. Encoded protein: CASLPQGRQNIQYF.

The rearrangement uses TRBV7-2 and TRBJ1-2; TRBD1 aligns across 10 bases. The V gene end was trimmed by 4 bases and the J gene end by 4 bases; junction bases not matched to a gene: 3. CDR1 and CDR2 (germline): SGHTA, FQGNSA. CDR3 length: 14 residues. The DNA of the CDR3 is TGTGCCAGCAGCTCGGACAGGGGGAGCTATGGCTACACCTTC. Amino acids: CASSSDRGSYGYTF.

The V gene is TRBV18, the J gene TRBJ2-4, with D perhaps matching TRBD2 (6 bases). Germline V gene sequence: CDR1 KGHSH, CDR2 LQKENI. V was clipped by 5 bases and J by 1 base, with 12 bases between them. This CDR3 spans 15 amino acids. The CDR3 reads CASSGAGRAKNIQYF. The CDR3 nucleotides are TGTGCCAGCTCAGGGGCAGGGAGGGCCAAAAACATTCAGTACTTC.

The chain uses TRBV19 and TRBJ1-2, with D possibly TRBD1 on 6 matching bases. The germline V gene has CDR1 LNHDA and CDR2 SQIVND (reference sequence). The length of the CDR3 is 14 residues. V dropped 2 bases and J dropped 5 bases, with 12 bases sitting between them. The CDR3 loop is CASSISSQGYGYTF. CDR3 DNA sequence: TGTGCCAGTAGTATATCCAGCCAGGGGTATGGCTACACCTTC.

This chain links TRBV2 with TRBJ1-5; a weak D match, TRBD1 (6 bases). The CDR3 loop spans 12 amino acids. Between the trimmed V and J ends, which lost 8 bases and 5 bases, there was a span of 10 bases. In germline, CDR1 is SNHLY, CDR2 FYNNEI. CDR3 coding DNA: TGTGCCAGCGCGGCAGGGGATCAGCCCCAGCATTTT. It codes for CASAAGDQPQHF.

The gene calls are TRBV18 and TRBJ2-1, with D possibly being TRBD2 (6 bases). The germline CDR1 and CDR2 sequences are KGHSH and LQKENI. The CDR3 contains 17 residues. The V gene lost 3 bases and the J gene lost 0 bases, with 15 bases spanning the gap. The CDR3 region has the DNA TGTGCCAGCTCACCGGGGAGCGGGTTAAGCTCCTACAATGAGCAGTTCTTC. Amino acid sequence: CASSPGSGLSSYNEQFF. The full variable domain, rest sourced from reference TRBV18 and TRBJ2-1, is NAGVMQNPRHLVRRRGQEARLRCSPMKGHSHVYWYRQLPEEGLKFMVYLQKENIIDESGMPKERFSAEFPKEGPSILRIQQVVRGDSAAYFCASSPGSGLSSYNEQFFGPGTRLTVL.

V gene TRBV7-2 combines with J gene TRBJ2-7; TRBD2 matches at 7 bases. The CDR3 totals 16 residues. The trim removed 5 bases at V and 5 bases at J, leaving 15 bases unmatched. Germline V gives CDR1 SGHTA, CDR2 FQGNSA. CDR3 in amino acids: CASSLRRLGGVNEQYF. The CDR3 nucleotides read TGTGCCAGCAGCCTGCGGAGATTGGGAGGGGTTAACGAGCAGTACTTC.

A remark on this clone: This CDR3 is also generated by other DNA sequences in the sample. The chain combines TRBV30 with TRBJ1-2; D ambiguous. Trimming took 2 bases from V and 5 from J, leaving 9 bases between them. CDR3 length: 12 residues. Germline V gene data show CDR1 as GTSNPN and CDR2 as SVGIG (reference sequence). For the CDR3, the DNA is TGTGCCTGGAGTCCCGATGGGTATGGCTACACCTTC. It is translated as CAWSPDGYGYTF.

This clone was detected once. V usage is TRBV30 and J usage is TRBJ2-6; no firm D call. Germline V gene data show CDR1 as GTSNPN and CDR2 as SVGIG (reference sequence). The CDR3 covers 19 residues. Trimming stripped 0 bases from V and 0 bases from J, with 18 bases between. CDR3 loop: CAWSVFVTRSNSGANVLTF. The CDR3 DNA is TGTGCCTGGAGTGTTTTTGTGACTCGGAGTAACTCTGGGGCCAACGTCCTGACTTTC.

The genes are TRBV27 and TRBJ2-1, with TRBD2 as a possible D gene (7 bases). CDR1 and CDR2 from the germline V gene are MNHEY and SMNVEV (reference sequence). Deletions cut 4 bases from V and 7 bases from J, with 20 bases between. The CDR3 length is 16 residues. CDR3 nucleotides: TGTGCCAGCAGTTCTCTAGGCGGGGGAAGGGGGAATGAGCAGTTCTTC. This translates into CASSSLGGGRGNEQFF.

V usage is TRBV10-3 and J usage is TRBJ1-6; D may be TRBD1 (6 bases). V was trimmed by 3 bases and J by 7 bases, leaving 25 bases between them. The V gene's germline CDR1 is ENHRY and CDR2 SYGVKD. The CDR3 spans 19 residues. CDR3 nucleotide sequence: TGTGCCATCAGTGATCAGGGGCGTCCTTCCCTCCGCGAGAATTCACCCCTCCACTTT. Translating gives CAISDQGRPSLRENSPLHF.

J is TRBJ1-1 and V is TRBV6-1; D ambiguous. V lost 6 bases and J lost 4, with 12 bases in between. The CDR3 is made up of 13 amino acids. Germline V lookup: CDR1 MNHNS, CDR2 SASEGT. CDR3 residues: CASREMPGTEAFF. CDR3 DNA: TGTGCCAGCAGGGAAATGCCTGGCACTGAAGCTTTCTTT.

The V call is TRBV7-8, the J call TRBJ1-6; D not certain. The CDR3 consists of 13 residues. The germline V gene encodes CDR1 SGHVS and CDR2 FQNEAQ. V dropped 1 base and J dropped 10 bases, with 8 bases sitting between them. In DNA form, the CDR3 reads TGTGCCAGCAGCTTAGGATTTGGGTCACCCCTCCACTTT. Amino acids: CASSLGFGSPLHF. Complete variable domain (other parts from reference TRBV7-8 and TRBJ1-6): GAGVSQSPRYKVAKRGQDVALRCDPISGHVSLFWYQQALGQGPEFLTYFQNEAQLDKSGLPSDRFFAERPEGSVSTLKIQRTQQEDSAVYLCASSLGFGSPLHFGNGTRLTVT.

The CDR3 DNA follows: TGTGCCAGTACCCCTAAGGGACAGGGAAATTCACCCCTCCACTTT. Translation gives CASTPKGQGNSPLHF. The chain uses TRBV19 and TRBJ1-6, with 9 positions matching TRBD1. V dropped 7 bases and J dropped 7; count of bases not matched to a gene: 8. CDR1 is LNHDA, CDR2 SQIVND, per germline (reference sequence). The CDR3 has 15 amino acids.

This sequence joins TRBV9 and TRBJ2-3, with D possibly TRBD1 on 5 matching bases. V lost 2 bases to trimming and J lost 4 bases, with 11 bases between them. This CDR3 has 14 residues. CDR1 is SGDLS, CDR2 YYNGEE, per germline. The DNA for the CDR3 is TGTGCCAGCAGCGTTACTCCAGGGTCAGATACGCAGTATTTT. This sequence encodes CASSVTPGSDTQYF.

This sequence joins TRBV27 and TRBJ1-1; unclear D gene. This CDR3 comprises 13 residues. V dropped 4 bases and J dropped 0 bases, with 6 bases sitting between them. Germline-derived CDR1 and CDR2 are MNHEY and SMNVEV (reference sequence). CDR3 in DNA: TGTGCCAGCAGTTCCGTGGTGAACACTGAAGCTTTCTTT. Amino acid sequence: CASSSVVNTEAFF.

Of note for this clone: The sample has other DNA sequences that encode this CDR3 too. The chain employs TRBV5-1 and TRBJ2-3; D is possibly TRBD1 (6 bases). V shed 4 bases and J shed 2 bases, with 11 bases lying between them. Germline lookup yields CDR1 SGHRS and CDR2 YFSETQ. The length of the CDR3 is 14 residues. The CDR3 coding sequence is TGCGCCAGCAGCCCGGGACAAGACACAGATACGCAGTATTTT. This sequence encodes CASSPGQDTDTQYF.

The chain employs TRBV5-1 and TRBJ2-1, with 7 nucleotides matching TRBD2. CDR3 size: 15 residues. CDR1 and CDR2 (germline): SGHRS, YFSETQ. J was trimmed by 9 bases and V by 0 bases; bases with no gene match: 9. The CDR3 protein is CASSLDPAGIGEQFF. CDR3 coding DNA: TGCGCCAGCAGCTTGGACCCAGCGGGGATCGGTGAGCAGTTCTTC. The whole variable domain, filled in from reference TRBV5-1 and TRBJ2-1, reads KAGVTQTPRYLIKTRGQQVTLSCSPISGHRSVSWYQQTPGQGLQFLFEYFSETQRNKGNFPGRFSGRQFSNSRSEMNVSTLELGDSALYLCASSLDPAGIGEQFFGPGTRLTVL.

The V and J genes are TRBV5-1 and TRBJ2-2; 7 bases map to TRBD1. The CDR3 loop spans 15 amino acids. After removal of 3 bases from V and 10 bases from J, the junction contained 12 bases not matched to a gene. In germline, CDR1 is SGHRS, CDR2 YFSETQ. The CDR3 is CASSSRDRDLSELFF. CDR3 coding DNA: TGCGCCAGCAGCTCCCGGGACAGAGATTTGTCGGAGCTGTTTTTT.

CDR3 in amino acids: CASSSRQETQYF. The CDR3 bases are TGTGCCAGCAGTTCTAGGCAAGAGACCCAGTACTTC. The rearrangement links TRBV6-1 to TRBJ2-5; D is uncertain. Trimming took off 5 bases at V and 2 bases at J, with 6 bases between the two ends. This CDR3 region has 12 residues. Germline assignment: CDR1 MNHNS and CDR2 SASEGT.

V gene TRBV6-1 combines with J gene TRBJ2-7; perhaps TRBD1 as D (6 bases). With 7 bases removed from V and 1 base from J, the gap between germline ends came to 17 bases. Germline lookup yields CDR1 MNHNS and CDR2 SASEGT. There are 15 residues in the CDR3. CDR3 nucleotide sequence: TGTGCCAGCATCCCGACCGGGACAACATCCTACGAGCAGTACTTC. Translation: CASIPTGTTSYEQYF.